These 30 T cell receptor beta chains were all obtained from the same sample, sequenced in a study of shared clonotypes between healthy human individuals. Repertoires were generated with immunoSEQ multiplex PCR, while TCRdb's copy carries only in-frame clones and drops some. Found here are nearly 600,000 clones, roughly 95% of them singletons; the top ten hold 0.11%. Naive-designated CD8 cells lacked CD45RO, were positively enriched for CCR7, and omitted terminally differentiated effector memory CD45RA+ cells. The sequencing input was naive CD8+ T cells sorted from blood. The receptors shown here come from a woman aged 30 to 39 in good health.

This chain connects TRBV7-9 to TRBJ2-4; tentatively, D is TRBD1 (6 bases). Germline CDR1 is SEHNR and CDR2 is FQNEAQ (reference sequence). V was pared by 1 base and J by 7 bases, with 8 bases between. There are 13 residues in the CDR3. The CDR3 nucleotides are TGTGCCAGCAGCTTAGAGAGGGGGAACATTCAGTACTTC. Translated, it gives CASSLERGNIQYF.

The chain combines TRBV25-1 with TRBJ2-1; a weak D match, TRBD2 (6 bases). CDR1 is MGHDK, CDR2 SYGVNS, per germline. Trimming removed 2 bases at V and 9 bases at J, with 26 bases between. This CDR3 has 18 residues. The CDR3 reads CASSEKGLRLAIGGEQFF. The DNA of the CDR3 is TGTGCCAGCAGTGAAAAGGGCTTGCGGCTAGCGATCGGTGGTGAGCAGTTCTTC.

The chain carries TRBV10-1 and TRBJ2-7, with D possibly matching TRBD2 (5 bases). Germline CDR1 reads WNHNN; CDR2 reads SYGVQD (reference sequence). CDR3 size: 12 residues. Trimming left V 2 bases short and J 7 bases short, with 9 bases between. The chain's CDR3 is CASSERSGEQYF. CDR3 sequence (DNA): TGCGCCAGCAGTGAGCGCTCGGGGGAGCAGTACTTC.

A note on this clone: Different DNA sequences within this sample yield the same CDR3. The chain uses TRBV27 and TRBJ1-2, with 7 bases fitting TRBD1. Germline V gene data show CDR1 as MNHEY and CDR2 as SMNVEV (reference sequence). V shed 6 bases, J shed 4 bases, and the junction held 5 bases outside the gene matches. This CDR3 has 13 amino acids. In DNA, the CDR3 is TGTGCCAGCAGCCTGGGACAGAGCTATGGCTACACCTTC. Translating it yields CASSLGQSYGYTF.

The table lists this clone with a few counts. As DNA, the CDR3 is TGTGCCAGCAGCCTCCAGGGGGCGGAGACCCAGTACTTC. Encoded protein: CASSLQGAETQYF. The chain carries TRBV5-6 and TRBJ2-5; 8 bases map to TRBD1. CDR1 and CDR2 (germline): SGHDT, YYEEEE. V shed 4 bases, J shed 5 bases, and the junction held 4 bases outside the gene matches. This CDR3 contains 13 residues.

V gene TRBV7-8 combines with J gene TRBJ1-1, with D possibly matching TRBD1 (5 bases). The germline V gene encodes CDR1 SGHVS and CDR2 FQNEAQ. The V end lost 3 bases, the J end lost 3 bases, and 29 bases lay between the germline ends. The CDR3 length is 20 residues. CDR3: CASSFYLSGTDLPSHTEAFF. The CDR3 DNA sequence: TGTGCCAGCAGCTTTTATTTGTCAGGGACTGACCTCCCATCTCACACTGAAGCTTTCTTT.

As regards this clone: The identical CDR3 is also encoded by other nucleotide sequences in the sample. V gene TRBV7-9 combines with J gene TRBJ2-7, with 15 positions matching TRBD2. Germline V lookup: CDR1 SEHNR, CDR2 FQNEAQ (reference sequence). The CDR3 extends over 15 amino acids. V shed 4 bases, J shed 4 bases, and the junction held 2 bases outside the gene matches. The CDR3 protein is CASSSGLAGGYEQYF. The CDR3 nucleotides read TGTGCCAGCAGCTCCGGACTAGCGGGAGGGTACGAGCAGTACTTC. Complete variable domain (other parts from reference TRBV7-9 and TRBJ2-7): DTGVSQNPRHKITKRGQNVTFRCDPISEHNRLYWYRQTLGQGPEFLTYFQNEAQLEKSRLLSDRFSAERPKGSFSTLEIQRTEQGDSAMYLCASSSGLAGGYEQYFGPGTRLTVT.

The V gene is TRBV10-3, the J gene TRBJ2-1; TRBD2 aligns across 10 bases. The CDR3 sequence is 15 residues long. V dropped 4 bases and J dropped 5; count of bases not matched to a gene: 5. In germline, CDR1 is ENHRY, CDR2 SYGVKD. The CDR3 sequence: CAISASGSWDNEQFF. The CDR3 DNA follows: TGTGCCATCAGTGCTAGCGGGAGTTGGGACAATGAGCAGTTCTTC.

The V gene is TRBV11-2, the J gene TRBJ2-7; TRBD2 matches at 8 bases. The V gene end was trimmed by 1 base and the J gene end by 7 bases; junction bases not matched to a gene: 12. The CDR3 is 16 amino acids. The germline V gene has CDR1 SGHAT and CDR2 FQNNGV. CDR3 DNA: TGTGCCAGCAGCTTAGGAGCCGGACTAGCTTCCGAGGAGCAGTACTTC. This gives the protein CASSLGAGLASEEQYF.

CDR3 residues: CASSLSRTSGTEQYF. The CDR3 DNA reads as TGTGCCAGCAGCTTATCTCGAACTAGCGGGACCGAGCAGTACTTC. J is TRBJ2-7 and V is TRBV11-2, with 10 nucleotides matching TRBD2. Looked up from germline, CDR1 is SGHAT and CDR2 is FQNNGV. The J segment lost 6 bases and the V segment lost 2 bases, leaving 7 bases of the junction unmatched. The CDR3 length is 15 residues.

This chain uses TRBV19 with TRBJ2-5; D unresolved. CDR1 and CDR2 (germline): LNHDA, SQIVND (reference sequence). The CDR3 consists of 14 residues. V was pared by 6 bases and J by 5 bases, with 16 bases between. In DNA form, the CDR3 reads TGTGCCAGTAGCTATGTAACAAGGCCCGAGACCCAGTACTTC. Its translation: CASSYVTRPETQYF.

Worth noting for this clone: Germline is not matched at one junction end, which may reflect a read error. In DNA, the CDR3 is TGTGCCAGCAGCTTAGGTGGTGGCGGTTCTTCGGGGGTCTTC. Translation: CASSLGGGGSSGVF. This chain links TRBV11-2 with TRBJ2-1, with D maybe TRBD2 (6 bases). Germline V lookup: CDR1 SGHAT, CDR2 FQNNGV. The CDR3 is 14 amino acids.

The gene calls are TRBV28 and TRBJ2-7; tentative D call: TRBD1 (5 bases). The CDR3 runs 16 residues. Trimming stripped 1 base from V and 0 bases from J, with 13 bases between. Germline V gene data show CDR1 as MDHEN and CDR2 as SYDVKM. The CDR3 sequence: CASSLSQGLLSYEQYF. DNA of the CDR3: TGTGCCAGCAGTTTATCTCAGGGTTTACTCTCCTACGAGCAGTACTTC.

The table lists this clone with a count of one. This CDR3 is CASSLNGGMNEQFF. As DNA, the CDR3 is TGTGCCAGCAGCTTAAACGGGGGAATGAATGAGCAGTTCTTC. The chain has TRBV7-3 and TRBJ2-1; perhaps TRBD2 as D (6 bases). Looked up from germline, CDR1 is SGHTA and CDR2 is FQGTGA. Trimming removed 1 base at V and 7 bases at J, with 11 bases between. This CDR3 has 14 amino acids.

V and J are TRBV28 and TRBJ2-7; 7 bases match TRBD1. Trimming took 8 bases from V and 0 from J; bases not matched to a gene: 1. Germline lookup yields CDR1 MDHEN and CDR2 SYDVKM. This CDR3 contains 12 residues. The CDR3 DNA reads TGTGCCAGCTGGGACAGCTCCTACGAGCAGTACTTC. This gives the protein CASWDSSYEQYF. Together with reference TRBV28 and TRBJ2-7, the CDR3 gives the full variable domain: DVKVTQSSRYLVKRTGEKVFLECVQDMDHENMFWYRQDPGLGLRLIYFSYDVKMKEKGDIPEGYSVSREKKERFSLILESASTNQTSMYLCASWDSSYEQYFGPGTRLTVT.

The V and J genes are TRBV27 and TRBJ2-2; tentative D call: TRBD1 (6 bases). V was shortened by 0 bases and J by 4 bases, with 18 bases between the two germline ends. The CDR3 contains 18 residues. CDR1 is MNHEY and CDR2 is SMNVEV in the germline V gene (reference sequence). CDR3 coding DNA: TGTGCCAGCAGTTTATCAGGGGTCGACAGGACGCGCACCGGGGAGCTGTTTTTT. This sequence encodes CASSLSGVDRTRTGELFF.

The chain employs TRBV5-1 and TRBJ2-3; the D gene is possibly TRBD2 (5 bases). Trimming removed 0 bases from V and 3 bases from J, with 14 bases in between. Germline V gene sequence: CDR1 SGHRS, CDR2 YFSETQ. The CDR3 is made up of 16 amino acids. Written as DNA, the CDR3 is TGCGCCAGCAGCTTGGAGTTCTCTCTAGCAACAGATACGCAGTATTTT. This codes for CASSLEFSLATDTQYF. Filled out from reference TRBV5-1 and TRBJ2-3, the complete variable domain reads KAGVTQTPRYLIKTRGQQVTLSCSPISGHRSVSWYQQTPGQGLQFLFEYFSETQRNKGNFPGRFSGRQFSNSRSEMNVSTLELGDSALYLCASSLEFSLATDTQYFGPGTRLTVL.

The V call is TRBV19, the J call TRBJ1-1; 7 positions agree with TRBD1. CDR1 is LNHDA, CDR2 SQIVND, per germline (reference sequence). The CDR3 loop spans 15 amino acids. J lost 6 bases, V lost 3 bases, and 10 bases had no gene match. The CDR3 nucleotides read TGTGCCAGTAGTATTTGGTCAGGGGGGTGGTCTGAAGCTTTCTTT. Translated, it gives CASSIWSGGWSEAFF.

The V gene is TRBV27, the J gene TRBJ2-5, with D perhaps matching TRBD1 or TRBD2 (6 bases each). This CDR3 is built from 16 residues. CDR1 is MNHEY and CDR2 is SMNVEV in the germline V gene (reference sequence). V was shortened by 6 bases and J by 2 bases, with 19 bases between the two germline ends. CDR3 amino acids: CASSQGPGLPQETQYF. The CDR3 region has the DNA TGTGCCAGCAGCCAGGGGCCCGGACTACCACAAGAGACCCAGTACTTC.

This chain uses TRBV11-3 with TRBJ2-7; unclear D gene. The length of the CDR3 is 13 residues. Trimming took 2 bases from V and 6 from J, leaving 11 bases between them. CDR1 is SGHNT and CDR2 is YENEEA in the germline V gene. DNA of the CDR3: TGTGCCAGCAGCTTAAGTTTTTCGAGCGAGCAGTACTTC. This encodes CASSLSFSSEQYF.

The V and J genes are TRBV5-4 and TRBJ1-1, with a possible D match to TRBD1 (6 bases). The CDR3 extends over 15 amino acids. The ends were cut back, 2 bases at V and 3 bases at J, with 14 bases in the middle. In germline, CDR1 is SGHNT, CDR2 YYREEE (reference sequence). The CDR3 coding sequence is TGTGCCAGCAGCTTAAATCCGGCAGGGGACACTGAAGCTTTCTTT. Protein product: CASSLNPAGDTEAFF.

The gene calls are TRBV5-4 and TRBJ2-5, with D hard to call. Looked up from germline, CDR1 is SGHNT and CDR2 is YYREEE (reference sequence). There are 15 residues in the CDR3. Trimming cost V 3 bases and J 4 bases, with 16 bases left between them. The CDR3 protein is CASSSLLAARETQYF. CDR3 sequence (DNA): TGTGCCAGCAGCTCACTCCTCGCGGCAAGAGAGACCCAGTACTTC. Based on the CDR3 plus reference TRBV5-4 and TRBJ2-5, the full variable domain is ETGVTQSPTHLIKTRGQQVTLRCSSQSGHNTVSWYQQALGQGPQFIFQYYREEENGRGNFPPRFSGLQFPNYSSELNVNALELDDSALYLCASSSLLAARETQYFGPGTRLLVL.

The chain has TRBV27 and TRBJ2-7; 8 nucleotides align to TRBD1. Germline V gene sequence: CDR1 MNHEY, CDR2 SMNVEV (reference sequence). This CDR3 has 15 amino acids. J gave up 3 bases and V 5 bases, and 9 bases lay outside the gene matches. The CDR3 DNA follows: TGTGCCAGCAGTCTATGGACAGGGTTGGACTACGAGCAGTACTTC. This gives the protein CASSLWTGLDYEQYF.

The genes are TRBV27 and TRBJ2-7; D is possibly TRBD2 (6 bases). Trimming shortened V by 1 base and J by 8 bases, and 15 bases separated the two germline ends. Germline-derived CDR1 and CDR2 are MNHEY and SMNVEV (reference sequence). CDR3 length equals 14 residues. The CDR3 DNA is TGTGCCAGCAGTTTATTAACTAGCTCGGGCCAGCAGTACTTC. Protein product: CASSLLTSSGQQYF.

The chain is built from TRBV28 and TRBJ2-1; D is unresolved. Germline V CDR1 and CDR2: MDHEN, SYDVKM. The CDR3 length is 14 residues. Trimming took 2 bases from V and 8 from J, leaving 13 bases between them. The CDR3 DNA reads TGTGCCAGCAGTTTAGTGCTGGCTCCCCATGAGCAGTTCTTC. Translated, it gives CASSLVLAPHEQFF.

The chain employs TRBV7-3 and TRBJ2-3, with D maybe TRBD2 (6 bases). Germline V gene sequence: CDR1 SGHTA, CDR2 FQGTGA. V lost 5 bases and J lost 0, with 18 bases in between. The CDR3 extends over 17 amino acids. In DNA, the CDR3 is TGTGCCAGCAGCATAGGCGCGGGGTACGGTAGCACAGATACGCAGTATTTT. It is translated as CASSIGAGYGSTDTQYF.

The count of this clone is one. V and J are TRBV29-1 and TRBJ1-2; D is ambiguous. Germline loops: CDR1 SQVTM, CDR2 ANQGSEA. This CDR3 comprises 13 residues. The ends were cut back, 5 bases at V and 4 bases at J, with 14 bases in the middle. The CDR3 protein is CSVRHHTAYGYTF. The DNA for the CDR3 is TGCAGCGTTCGACACCACACCGCCTATGGCTACACCTTC. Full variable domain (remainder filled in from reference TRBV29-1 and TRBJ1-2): SAVISQKPSRDICQRGTSLTIQCQVDSQVTMMFWYRQQPGQSLTLIATANQGSEATYESGFVIDKFPISRPNLTFSTLTVSNMSPEDSSIYLCSVRHHTAYGYTFGSGTRLTVV.

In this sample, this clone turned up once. CDR3 sequence reads: CASSPAGIVDGYTF. CDR3 nucleotides: TGCGCCAGCAGCCCTGCCGGGATAGTGGATGGCTACACCTTC. J is TRBJ1-2 and V is TRBV4-1, with D unresolved. The CDR3 contains 14 residues. Germline V gene sequence: CDR1 MGHRA, CDR2 YSYEKL. The V gene lost 4 bases and the J gene lost 6 bases, with 15 bases spanning the gap.

The CDR3 loop reads CSLRDGYEQYF. CDR3 DNA: TGCAGCCTGAGGGACGGCTACGAGCAGTACTTC. This sequence joins TRBV29-1 and TRBJ2-7; tentatively, D is TRBD1 or TRBD2 (5 bases each). Trimming removed 8 bases at V and 3 bases at J, with 11 bases between. Germline-derived CDR1 and CDR2 are SQVTM and ANQGSEA. The CDR3 spans 11 residues.

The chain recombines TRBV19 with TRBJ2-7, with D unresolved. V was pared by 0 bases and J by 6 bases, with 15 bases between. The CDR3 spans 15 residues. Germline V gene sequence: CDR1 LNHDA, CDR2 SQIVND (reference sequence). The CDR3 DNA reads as TGTGCCAGTAGTATAGATCTATATGGTAGTGGCGAGCAGTACTTC. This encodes CASSIDLYGSGEQYF.